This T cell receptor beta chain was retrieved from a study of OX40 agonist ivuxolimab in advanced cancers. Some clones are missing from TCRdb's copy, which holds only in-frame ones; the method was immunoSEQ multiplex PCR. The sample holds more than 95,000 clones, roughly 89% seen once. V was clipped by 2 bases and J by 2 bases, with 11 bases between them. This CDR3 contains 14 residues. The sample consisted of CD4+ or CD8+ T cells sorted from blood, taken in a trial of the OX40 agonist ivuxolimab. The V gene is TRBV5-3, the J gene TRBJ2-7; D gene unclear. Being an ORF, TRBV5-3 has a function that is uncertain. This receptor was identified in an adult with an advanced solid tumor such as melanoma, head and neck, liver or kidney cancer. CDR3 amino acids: CARSLVGPPYEQYF. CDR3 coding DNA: TGTGCCAGAAGCTTAGTTGGGCCCCCCTACGAGCAGTACTTC.